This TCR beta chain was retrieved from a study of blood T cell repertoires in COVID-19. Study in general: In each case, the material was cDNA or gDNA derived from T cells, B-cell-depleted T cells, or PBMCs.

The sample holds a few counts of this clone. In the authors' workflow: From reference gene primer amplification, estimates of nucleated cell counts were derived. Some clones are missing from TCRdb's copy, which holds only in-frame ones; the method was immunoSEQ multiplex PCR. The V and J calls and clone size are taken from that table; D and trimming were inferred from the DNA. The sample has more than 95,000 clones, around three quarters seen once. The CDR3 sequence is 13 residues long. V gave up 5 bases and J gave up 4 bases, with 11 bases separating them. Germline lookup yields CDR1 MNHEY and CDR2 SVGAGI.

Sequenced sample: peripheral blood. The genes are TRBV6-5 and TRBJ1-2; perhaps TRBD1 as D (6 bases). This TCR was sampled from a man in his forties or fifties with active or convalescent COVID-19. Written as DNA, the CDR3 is TGTGCCAGCAGTACAGGGATCTCCTATGGCTACACCTTC. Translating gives CASSTGISYGYTF.